The 7 T cell receptor beta chains reported below all come from one sample, sequenced in a study of monozygotic twins with inflammatory bowel disease. One entry per CDR3 protein, without DNA, is what TCRdb gives after re-calling the 5' RACE reads. Recorded for this sample: over 200,000 distinct CDR3 sequences. Specimen: blood. These receptors all come from a human donor with ulcerative colitis or Crohn's disease, or a healthy co-twin of an affected twin (not recorded which).

The chain joins TRBV2 to TRBJ1-5. Germline V gene sequence: CDR1 SNHLY, CDR2 FYNNEI. There are 16 residues in the CDR3. CDR3 residues: CASSGLRVDSNQPQHF.

V is TRBV12-3 or TRBV12-4 and J is TRBJ2-3; TCRdb designates TRBD1, a call that cannot be tested without DNA. The CDR3 is made up of 18 amino acids. The CDR3 sequence is CASSFGTAPGYSTDTQYF.

V usage is TRBV7-8 and J usage is TRBJ1-2; TCRdb names TRBD1, which stays unverified in the absence of DNA. The CDR3 extends over 17 amino acids. Looked up from germline, CDR1 is SGHVS and CDR2 is FQNEAQ. CDR3 sequence reads: CASSRGGGTGVVYGYTF.

The gene calls are TRBV5-5 and TRBJ1-4. Looked up from germline, CDR1 is SGHKS and CDR2 is YYEKEE (reference sequence). CDR3 length equals 15 residues. The CDR3 loop is CASSAAPSTNEKLFF.

The chain employs TRBV11-2 and TRBJ2-5. CDR1 SGHAT and CDR2 FQNNGV come from the germline V gene. CDR3 length equals 14 residues. CDR3 sequence reads: CASSPEVLHGTQYF.

The V gene is TRBV7-2, the J gene TRBJ2-4; there is no DNA to check the TCRdb D call of TRBD1. The CDR3 extends over 13 amino acids. The germline V gene has CDR1 SGHTA and CDR2 FQGNSA. The CDR3 loop reads CASSRSRDDIQYF. The entire variable domain, with the rest obtained from reference TRBV7-2 and TRBJ2-4, is as follows: GAGVSQSPSNKVTEKGKDVELRCDPISGHTALYWYRQSLGQGLEFLIYFQGNSAPDKSGLPSDRFSAERTGGSVSTLTIQRTQQEDSAVYLCASSRSRDDIQYFGAGTRLSVL.

This sequence joins TRBV11-3 and TRBJ1-1; as DNA is missing, the TRBD1 call by TCRdb cannot be tested. Germline V gives CDR1 SGHNT, CDR2 YENEEA. CDR3 length: 13 residues. CDR3 protein: CASSFARGGEAFF. Variable domain in full (rest from reference TRBV11-3 and TRBJ1-1): EAGVVQSPRYKIIEKKQPVAFWCNPISGHNTLYWYLQNLGQGPELLIRYENEEAVDDSQLPKDRFSAERLKGVDSTLKIQPAELGDSAVYLCASSFARGGEAFFGQGTRLTVV.